The 9 T cell receptor beta chains presented below share a single source sample, sequenced in a study of CD8 T cells in Susac syndrome. Reverse transcription used about 0.45 to 1 ug RNA and random hexamers. TCRdb re-called the immunoSEQ multiplex PCR reads through MiXCR, storing one row per CDR3 protein. The top ten clones hold 0.085% to 0.12% of a sample with 150,000 to 200,000 distinct CDR3 sequences, approximately 94% of them seen once. The material sequenced was CD4+ T cells from PBMCs. These receptors came from a human donor in good health.

V and J are TRBV29-1 and TRBJ2-7; 7 bases line up with TRBD2. There are 14 residues in the CDR3. Looked up from germline, CDR1 is SQVTM and CDR2 is ANQGSEA. With 4 bases clipped from V and 0 bases from J, the junction kept 6 bases outside the gene matches. The CDR3 nucleotides read TGCAGCGTTGGGCGGGGGAGTCCCTCCTACGAGCAGTACTTC. It encodes CSVGRGSPSYEQYF.

The rearrangement links TRBV12-3 or TRBV12-4 to TRBJ2-7, with TRBD2 identical over 8 bases. CDR3 size: 19 residues. The J segment lost 4 bases and the V segment lost 1 base, leaving 18 bases of the junction unmatched. The CDR3 DNA reads TGTGCCAGCAGTTTAGGTGAGGTATCCCGAGCGGGAGAATGGTACGAGCAGTACTTC. Its protein product is CASSLGEVSRAGEWYEQYF.

This chain connects TRBV11-3 to TRBJ2-1; the match to TRBD2 covers 11 bases. After removal of 5 bases from V and 7 bases from J, the junction contained 4 bases not matched to a gene. From germline, CDR1 is SGHNT and CDR2 YENEEA. This CDR3 is built from 14 residues. CDR3: CASSRGLAENEQFF. CDR3 nucleotides: TGTGCCAGCAGCCGGGGACTAGCGGAGAATGAGCAGTTCTTC. The full variable domain, with the rest looked up from reference TRBV11-3 and TRBJ2-1, is EAGVVQSPRYKIIEKKQPVAFWCNPISGHNTLYWYLQNLGQGPELLIRYENEEAVDDSQLPKDRFSAERLKGVDSTLKIQPAELGDSAVYLCASSRGLAENEQFFGPGTRLTVL.

The V call is TRBV20-1, the J call TRBJ2-2; 11 bases agree with TRBD1. Looked up from germline, CDR1 is DFQATT and CDR2 is SNEGSKA (reference sequence). The ends lost 6 bases at V and 3 bases at J; junction bases unmatched: 6. The CDR3 runs to 15 residues. CDR3 DNA: TGCAGTGCAGAGCGGGACAGGGGGGACACCGGGGAGCTGTTTTTT. Its translation is CSAERDRGDTGELFF.

The chain recombines TRBV7-2 with TRBJ1-2; TRBD1 is a possible D gene (5 bases). V lost 10 bases and J 2 bases, leaving 17 bases between the germline ends. The CDR3 contains 14 residues. From germline, CDR1 is SGHTA and CDR2 FQGNSA. The CDR3 reads CATSLGAANYGYTF. In DNA, the CDR3 is TGTGCCACGTCTTTAGGGGCCGCCAACTATGGCTACACCTTC. The full variable domain, with the rest looked up from reference TRBV7-2 and TRBJ1-2, is GAGVSQSPSNKVTEKGKDVELRCDPISGHTALYWYRQSLGQGLEFLIYFQGNSAPDKSGLPSDRFSAERTGGSVSTLTIQRTQQEDSAVYLCATSLGAANYGYTFGSGTRLTVV.

The chain couples TRBV29-1 to TRBJ2-3; 8 nucleotides align to TRBD1. From germline, CDR1 is SQVTM and CDR2 ANQGSEA. The CDR3 loop spans 15 amino acids. The J segment lost 6 bases and the V segment lost 5 bases, leaving 13 bases of the junction unmatched. CDR3 residues: CSVLRTGPSSDTQYF. In DNA, the CDR3 is TGCAGCGTTCTCCGGACAGGGCCCTCGTCGGATACGCAGTATTTT.

The chain couples TRBV4-3 to TRBJ2-3; D might be TRBD2 (6 bases). The CDR3 is 15 residues long. Germline V gives CDR1 LGHNA, CDR2 YSLEER. V lost 0 bases and J 5 bases, leaving 12 bases between the germline ends. The CDR3, as DNA: TGCGCCAGCAGCCAAGATACCGGGAGTGGAGATACGCAGTATTTT. Translated: CASSQDTGSGDTQYF.

The chain couples TRBV3-1 to TRBJ2-7; maybe TRBD2 (6 bases). The CDR3 is 15 residues long. CDR1 and CDR2 from the germline V gene are LGHDT and YNNKEL (reference sequence). The V and J ends lost 3 bases and 2 bases respectively, with 14 bases between them. The CDR3: CASSHSDGGTYEQYF. CDR3 nucleotides: TGTGCCAGCAGCCATTCGGACGGGGGTACCTACGAGCAGTACTTC.

This chain connects TRBV20-1 to TRBJ2-7, with 10 bases aligning to TRBD1. The CDR3 extends over 14 amino acids. With V trimmed by 7 bases and J by 4 bases, 10 bases remained unmatched. The germline V gene has CDR1 DFQATT and CDR2 SNEGSKA (reference sequence). This chain's CDR3 is CSVDVGQGRYEQYF. DNA for the CDR3: TGCAGTGTCGACGTGGGACAGGGGCGGTACGAGCAGTACTTC.